This is a list of T cell receptor beta chains from one sample in a study of shared clonotypes between healthy human individuals. Sequenced by immunoSEQ multiplex PCR; TCRdb stores in-frame clones only, minus some. The profile covers approximately 1.5 million clones, with approximately 98% appearing a single time and roughly 0.42% taken by the ten largest. Input material: naive CD4+ T cells sorted from blood. These receptors all stem from a man aged 25-45 years in good health. Each CDR3 is given with its conserved first and last residue. The D gene is left open where the match is weak. Rows give clone size only sometimes, using once, few, many, or a class for an expanded clone.

cdr3_nt	cdr3_aa	v_call	d_call	j_call	clone_size
TGTGCCAGCAGTCAAACCAGGGGGCGAGATGGCTACACCTTC	CASSQTRGRDGYTF	TRBV2	TRBD1	TRBJ1-2	NA
TGTGCCAGCAGCCCTCAGGGAAGTCCGACAGATACGCAGTATTTT	CASSPQGSPTDTQYF	TRBV9	NA	TRBJ2-3	NA
TGTGCCAGCAGCTTAGGAGGGTCCTCCTATGGCTACACCTTC	CASSLGGSSYGYTF	TRBV11-2	NA	TRBJ1-2	NA
TGTGCCAGCAGCATGAGTGTCCCCTACAATGAGCAGTTCTTC	CASSMSVPYNEQFF	TRBV9	NA	TRBJ2-1	NA
TGTGCCAGTAGTAGGGCGGGCTTTGAGCAGTTCTTC	CASSRAGFEQFF	TRBV19	NA	TRBJ2-1	NA
TGTGCCAGCAGCGCCAGACAGGGGCAAGAGACCCAGTACTTC	CASSARQGQETQYF	TRBV9	TRBD1	TRBJ2-5	NA
TGTGCCATCCGTCCCGGGACAGGGAACTATGGCTACACCTTC	CAIRPGTGNYGYTF	TRBV10-3	TRBD1	TRBJ1-2	NA
TGTGCCAGCAGCTCCCGGACAGGGGTGGACGGCTACACCTTC	CASSSRTGVDGYTF	TRBV9	TRBD1	TRBJ1-2	NA
TGCGCCAGCAGAAAAACGCCCGGGACAGAAGAGACCCAGTACTTC	CASRKTPGTEETQYF	TRBV5-1	TRBD1	TRBJ2-5	NA
TGTGCCAGCAGCTTAAAACACCCCTACGAGCAGTACTTC	CASSLKHPYEQYF	TRBV7-8	NA	TRBJ2-7	NA
TGTGCCAGCAGGCAAACAGGGTCTGGAAACACCATATATTTT	CASRQTGSGNTIYF	TRBV7-2	NA	TRBJ1-3	NA
TGTGCCAGCAGCACGCGACTAGCGGGAGGTCAGGATGAGCAGTTCTTC	CASSTRLAGGQDEQFF	TRBV5-4	TRBD2	TRBJ2-1	NA
TGTGCCAGCAGTCCCCCGAATCCAGATCAGCCCCAGCATTTT	CASSPPNPDQPQHF	TRBV2	NA	TRBJ1-5	NA
TGTGCCAGCAGTCGTGGGACCGGGGGCGGAAACACCATATATTTT	CASSRGTGGGNTIYF	TRBV5-4	NA	TRBJ1-3	NA
TGTGCCAGCAGTTCTCCGGATAGCGGAGATGTCTACGAGCAGTACTTC	CASSSPDSGDVYEQYF	TRBV28	NA	TRBJ2-7	NA
TGTGCCTGGAGCAGCGGGAGGGGAACCTACGAGCAGTACTTC	CAWSSGRGTYEQYF	TRBV30	TRBD2	TRBJ2-7	once
TGTGCCAGCTCACTAGTGACTAGCGGCTACAATGAGCAGTTCTTC	CASSLVTSGYNEQFF	TRBV18	TRBD2	TRBJ2-1	NA
TGTGCCAGCAGCCCCGGGGGTAGCGGGAGGTACGAGCAGTACTTC	CASSPGGSGRYEQYF	TRBV9	TRBD2	TRBJ2-7	NA
TGCGCCAGCAGCCTGGGACGAAGCTCCTACAATGAGCAGTTCTTC	CASSLGRSSYNEQFF	TRBV5-1	NA	TRBJ2-1	NA
TGTGCCAGCAACTTACTAGCGCTCGAGGGGTTCCATGAGCAGTTCTTC	CASNLLALEGFHEQFF	TRBV27	TRBD2	TRBJ2-1	NA
TGCAGCGTTGCACAGAGGGTTCTGCACACTGAAGCTTTCTTT	CSVAQRVLHTEAFF	TRBV29-1	NA	TRBJ1-1	NA
TGCGCCAGCAGTCTCCAGGAAGGGGGGATCAACTCTGGAAACACCATATATTTT	CASSLQEGGINSGNTIYF	TRBV10-2	NA	TRBJ1-3	NA
TGCGCCAGCAGCCAGACGCGCGCCCGGACCTACGAGCAGTACTTC	CASSQTRARTYEQYF	TRBV4-1	NA	TRBJ2-7	NA
TGTGCCAGCTCACCATGGCGGCCTAATCACAATGAGCAGTTCTTC	CASSPWRPNHNEQFF	TRBV18	NA	TRBJ2-1	NA
TGTGCCAGCTCACAGGAGAATCAGCCCCAGCATTTT	CASSQENQPQHF	TRBV18	NA	TRBJ1-5	once
TGTGCCAGCAGTGACTTGAAAGGGTCCTACAATGAGCAGTTCTTC	CASSDLKGSYNEQFF	TRBV6-1	NA	TRBJ2-1	NA
TGTGCCAGCAGTTCGGGGAGGCATCAAGGCTACACCTTC	CASSSGRHQGYTF	TRBV6-1	NA	TRBJ1-2	NA
TGCGCCAGCAGCTTGGAACAGGGGGGCCCAGATACGCAGTATTTT	CASSLEQGGPDTQYF	TRBV5-1	TRBD1	TRBJ2-3	NA
TGTGCCAGCAGTTACTTGTTGGATGAGCAGTTCTTC	CASSYLLDEQFF	TRBV6-6	NA	TRBJ2-1	NA
TGCGCCAGCAGCTTGGTCGGGGCGAGCTCTGGAAACACCATATATTTT	CASSLVGASSGNTIYF	TRBV5-1	NA	TRBJ1-3	once
TGTGCTAGTGGTTTGGTATTGGGCAGGGGGATCTCCTTC	CASGLVLGRGISF	TRBV12-5	TRBD1	TRBJ1-2	NA
TGTGCCAGCAGCTTAGGGGGACAGGGCAATGTTCAGTACTTC	CASSLGGQGNVQYF	TRBV11-3	TRBD1	TRBJ2-4	NA
TGCGCCAGCAGCCATGTAGACTTCTGGGGGGCAAACATTCAGTACTTC	CASSHVDFWGANIQYF	TRBV4-1	NA	TRBJ2-4	NA
TGTGCCTCAAAAGGCAGGGCTATCACAGATACGCAGTATTTT	CASKGRAITDTQYF	TRBV5-4	NA	TRBJ2-3	NA
TGTGCCAGTAGTATCCTACAGGGGGCGCGAGATACCGGGGAGCTGTTTTTT	CASSILQGARDTGELFF	TRBV19	TRBD1	TRBJ2-2	NA
TGTGCCAGCAGATCCCGAGAGCGGACACTCATCCGCAATCAGCCCCAGCATTTT	CASRSRERTLIRNQPQHF	TRBV28	NA	TRBJ1-5	NA